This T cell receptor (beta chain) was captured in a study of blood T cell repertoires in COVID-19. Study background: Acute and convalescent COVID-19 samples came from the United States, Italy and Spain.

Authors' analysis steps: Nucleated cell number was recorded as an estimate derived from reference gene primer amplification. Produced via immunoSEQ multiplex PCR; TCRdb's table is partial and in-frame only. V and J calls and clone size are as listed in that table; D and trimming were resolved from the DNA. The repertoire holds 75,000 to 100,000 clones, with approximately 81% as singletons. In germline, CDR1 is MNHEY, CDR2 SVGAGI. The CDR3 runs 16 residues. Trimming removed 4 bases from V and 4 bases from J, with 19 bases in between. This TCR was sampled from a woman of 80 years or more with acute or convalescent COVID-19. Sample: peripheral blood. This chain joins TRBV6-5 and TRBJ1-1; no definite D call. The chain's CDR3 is CASSFKTAPSGTEAFF. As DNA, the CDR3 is TGTGCCAGCAGTTTCAAAACGGCCCCGTCGGGCACTGAAGCTTTCTTT.